These 21 T cell receptor beta chains came from one sample sequenced in a study of blood T cells in healthy people across ages. Primers used in a second PCR of roughly 7 to 12 cycles were a sample-barcoded 5' primer and a J-beta primer mix. Each CDR3 protein gets one entry after TCRdb re-called the 5' RACE reads with MiXCR. Seen here are about 970,000 distinct CDR3 sequences, just over 50% observed once, and the top ten hold 20% to 25%. Sample: blood. Receptor source: a woman aged 60-70 years in good health.

This clonotype was detected a few times. This rearrangement joins TRBV2 to TRBJ2-5; D is perhaps TRBD1 (6 bases). Trimming pared 4 bases from V and 5 bases from J, leaving 11 bases between. The CDR3 has 13 amino acids. Germline loops: CDR1 SNHLY, CDR2 FYNNEI. The chain's CDR3 is CASSGDTRETQYF. The CDR3 DNA sequence: TGTGCCAGCAGTGGGGACACCCGGGAGACCCAGTACTTC.

The sample holds many counts of this clonotype. Mismatch with germline at one junction end may stem from a read error. V and J are TRBV5-1 and TRBJ2-3, with D possibly called TRBD1 or TRBD2 (5 bases each). Germline V CDR1 and CDR2: SGHRS, YFSETQ. This CDR3 spans 14 amino acids. CDR3 sequence reads: CASSLGTATDTQYF. The CDR3 bases are TGTGCCAGCAGTTTAGGGACGGCAACAGATACGCAGTATTTT.

This rearrangement joins TRBV7-3 to TRBJ1-1; D call uncertain. The germline V gene encodes CDR1 SGHTA and CDR2 FQGTGA. The CDR3 has 15 amino acids. Deletions cut 0 bases from V and 3 bases from J, with 11 bases between. DNA of the CDR3: TGTGCCAGCAGCTTAACAGTGGTTCGGGACACTGAAGCTTTCTTT. This sequence encodes CASSLTVVRDTEAFF.

This clonotype came up a few times. The V call is TRBV4-3, the J call TRBJ1-2; D is ambiguous. The CDR3 has 15 residues. CDR1 LGHNA and CDR2 YSLEER come from the germline V gene. The germline V and J ends were trimmed by 1 base and 7 bases, with 16 bases remaining between them. CDR3 in amino acids: CASSQGTGRKSGYTF. CDR3 bases: TGCGCCAGCAGCCAAGGAACTGGGCGTAAGAGTGGCTACACCTTC.

In this sample, this clonotype is medium-sized. The rearrangement uses TRBV6-2 or TRBV6-3 and TRBJ2-7; 8 nucleotides match TRBD2. V was pared by 7 bases and J by 5 bases, with 10 bases of the junction left unmatched. The length of the CDR3 is 14 residues. CDR1 MNHEY and CDR2 SVGEGT come from the germline V gene. The CDR3 reads CASKRSGSNDEQYF. Written as DNA, the CDR3 is TGTGCCAGCAAGAGAAGCGGGAGTAACGACGAGCAGTACTTC.

This clonotype occurred many times. The genes are TRBV7-2 and TRBJ2-7, with 11 nucleotides matching TRBD2. Germline V gene sequence: CDR1 SGHTA, CDR2 FQGNSA. With V trimmed by 5 bases and J by 5 bases, 11 bases remained unmatched. This CDR3 has 16 amino acids. The CDR3 coding sequence is TGTGCCAGCAGCGTGGGTAGCGGGAGGGCCATGAACGAGCAGTACTTC. Translating it yields CASSVGSGRAMNEQYF.

The V and J genes are TRBV4-1 and TRBJ1-2; 10 nucleotides align to TRBD1. Germline-derived CDR1 and CDR2 are MGHRA and YSYEKL. The CDR3 totals 15 residues. The V and J ends lost 0 bases and 8 bases, in that order; junction bases with no gene match: 6. The CDR3 nucleotides are TGCGCCAGCAGCCAAGAGGGGACAGGGGATGGGGGCTACACCTTC. This sequence encodes CASSQEGTGDGGYTF.

The chain couples TRBV11-2 to TRBJ2-7; TRBD2 matches at 8 bases. Per the germline V gene, CDR1 is SGHAT and CDR2 is FQNNGV. V shed 3 bases, J shed 2 bases, and the junction held 9 bases outside the gene matches. This CDR3 is 16 amino acids long. The CDR3 here is CASSFWEREIPYEQYF. The CDR3 coding sequence is TGTGCCAGCAGCTTCTGGGAGCGGGAGATTCCCTACGAGCAGTACTTC. The full variable domain, with the rest looked up from reference TRBV11-2 and TRBJ2-7, is EAGVAQSPRYKIIEKRQSVAFWCNPISGHATLYWYQQILGQGPKLLIQFQNNGVVDDSQLPKDRFSAERLKGVDSTLKIQPAKLEDSAVYLCASSFWEREIPYEQYFGPGTRLTVT.

This chain joins TRBV2 and TRBJ2-1; no clear D. The V and J ends lost 0 bases and 9 bases respectively, with 9 bases between them. Germline CDR1 and CDR2: SNHLY and FYNNEI. The CDR3 has 13 amino acids. The CDR3 DNA sequence: TGTGCCAGCAGTGAAGCGCAGGCCGCTGAGCAGTTCTTC. Translating it yields CASSEAQAAEQFF.

The chain uses TRBV12-3 or TRBV12-4 and TRBJ2-5, with no clear D. The DNA end is a closer match to TRBJ2-7, so the J assignment may be wrong. There are 11 residues in the CDR3. CDR3 sequence reads: CASSKGPEQYF. The CDR3 bases are TGTGCCAGCAGTAAGGGCCCCGAGCAGTACTTC.

Many counts were recorded for this clonotype. V usage is TRBV7-9 and J usage is TRBJ2-5, with unresolved D. Deletions cut 5 bases from V and 7 bases from J, with 11 bases between. This CDR3 is 12 amino acids long. CDR1 SEHNR and CDR2 FQNEAQ come from the germline V gene (reference sequence). The DNA of the CDR3 is TGTGCCAGCAGCCAACCTGAAGGGACCCAGTACTTC. It specifies CASSQPEGTQYF. Full variable domain (rest looked up from reference TRBV7-9 and TRBJ2-5): DTGVSQNPRHKITKRGQNVTFRCDPISEHNRLYWYRQTLGQGPEFLTYFQNEAQLEKSRLLSDRFSAERPKGSFSTLEIQRTEQGDSAMYLCASSQPEGTQYFGPGTRLLVL.

CDR3 bases: TGTGCCAGCAGCCAAACTAATTACAATGAGCAGTTCTTC. The encoded protein is CASSQTNYNEQFF. The chain employs TRBV14 and TRBJ2-1; unclear D gene. The V end was cut by 2 bases, the J end by 4 bases, with 6 bases between. Germline lookup yields CDR1 SGHDN and CDR2 FVKESK. CDR3 length: 13 residues.

This chain connects TRBV5-1 to TRBJ2-7; TRBD1 agrees at 7 bases. Germline V gives CDR1 SGHRS, CDR2 YFSETQ. Germline trimming cut 2 bases from V and 0 bases from J; bases unmatched to any gene: 8. CDR3 length: 16 amino acids. The CDR3 nucleotides are TGCGCCAGCAGCTTCCGGGACAGAAGGAGCTCCTACGAGCAGTACTTC. This gives the protein CASSFRDRRSSYEQYF.

This clonotype turned up a few times. The genes are TRBV7-2 and TRBJ2-7, with D uncertain. CDR3 size: 15 residues. Trimming took 1 base from V and 2 from J, leaving 12 bases between them. Germline CDR1 and CDR2: SGHTA and FQGNSA. The CDR3 DNA is TGTGCCAGCAGCTTAGGTCCCGCGGCAACCTACGAGCAGTACTTC. Translation: CASSLGPAATYEQYF.

The chain combines TRBV27 with TRBJ2-6; D may be TRBD2 (7 bases). CDR3 size: 19 residues. Trimming cost V 3 bases and J 2 bases, with 20 bases left between them. Looked up from germline, CDR1 is MNHEY and CDR2 is SMNVEV (reference sequence). CDR3 DNA: TGTGCCAGCAGTTTTCGGGGGGCTTTAATAGGTACTGGGGCCAACGTCCTGACTTTC. Protein product: CASSFRGALIGTGANVLTF.

V gene TRBV20-1 combines with J gene TRBJ1-2; D uncertain. The CDR3 consists of 13 residues. V dropped 5 bases and J dropped 7 bases, with 17 bases sitting between them. Looked up from germline, CDR1 is DFQATT and CDR2 is SNEGSKA (reference sequence). The CDR3 protein is CSAGHGRIVGYTF. The CDR3 nucleotides read TGCAGTGCTGGGCACGGGCGGATAGTTGGCTACACCTTC.

The V gene is TRBV30, the J gene TRBJ2-1; 8 nucleotides agree with TRBD1. The CDR3 has 14 amino acids. Germline V lookup: CDR1 GTSNPN, CDR2 SVGIG (reference sequence). Trimming took 3 bases from V and 6 from J; bases not matched to a gene: 7. The CDR3, as DNA: TGTGCCTGGAGCCCGGGACAGGCGAGCAATGAGCAGTTCTTC. Its translation is CAWSPGQASNEQFF.

This clonotype was observed a few times. J is TRBJ2-1 and V is TRBV4-1, with D perhaps matching TRBD1 (6 bases). This CDR3 contains 15 residues. The V and J ends lost 3 bases and 3 bases respectively, with 12 bases between them. Germline V lookup: CDR1 MGHRA, CDR2 YSYEKL. The chain's CDR3 is CASSQGDILYNEQFF. CDR3 nucleotides: TGCGCCAGCAGCCAGGGGGACATCCTCTACAATGAGCAGTTCTTC.

V usage is TRBV7-8 and J usage is TRBJ2-3; D call uncertain. This CDR3 has 12 amino acids. The ends were cut back, 10 bases at V and 2 bases at J, with 10 bases in the middle. Germline CDR1 reads SGHVS; CDR2 reads FQNEAQ. DNA for the CDR3: TGTGCCATTTTAACTCACACAGATACGCAGTATTTT. Translation gives CAILTHTDTQYF.

This clonotype was observed a few times. V and J are TRBV6-6 and TRBJ2-5, with D perhaps matching TRBD1 or TRBD2 (5 bases each). The CDR3 length is 12 residues. CDR1 is MNHNY and CDR2 is SVGAGI in the germline V gene (reference sequence). The germline V and J ends were trimmed by 5 bases and 3 bases, with 7 bases remaining between them. CDR3 DNA: TGTGCCAGCAGTGGGGGTAAAGAGACCCAGTACTTC. Amino acids: CASSGGKETQYF.

This clonotype showed up just a few times. The J gene is TRBJ1-5, the V gene TRBV10-3; 8 bases are a match to TRBD1. CDR3 length: 14 residues. From germline, CDR1 is ENHRY and CDR2 SYGVKD. V gave up 4 bases and J gave up 5 bases; unmatched junction bases: 4. CDR3 bases: TGTGCCATCAGTGGTGGGACAGGAGATCAGCCCCAGCATTTT. Protein sequence: CAISGGTGDQPQHF.